This TCR beta chain was observed in a study of technical replicates of blood from a few donors (dated by TCRdb to the late 2010s). The germline V and J ends show losses of 4 bases and 3 bases respectively, and no gene match explains 2 bases of the junction. The germline V gene (reference sequence) sets CDR1 to WNHNN and CDR2 to SYGVQD. Reading from cysteine to phenylalanine, the CDR3 counts 14 amino acids. CDR3 DNA only is kept here, 42 bases in frame from base 1. Library preparation employed the immunoSEQ multiplex PCR assay. TCRdb mirrors the immuneACCESS table, restricted to in-frame sequences. Some clones are absent from its copies; in checked studies, under half trace to an unresolved V gene, and the reason for the others is unknown. Here the sample has about 93,000 clones; about 95% occur a single time. The biggest ten clones account for over 0.25% of the sample. This clone was found once. This clone's antigen is unknown. Base quality data are lacking; no much larger clone is found one base away.

Sequenced material: T cells isolated from PBMCs. Here the chain combines TRBV10-1 and TRBJ2-3; 9 bases in the middle match TRBD1. The receptor comes from a human donor in good health. The CDR3 sequence is CASSGGQGTDTQYF. The DNA sequence follows: TGCGCCAGCAGTGGAGGACAGGGGACAGATACGCAGTATTTT.